Detailed here is one T cell receptor (beta chain). What it binds is not known. The germline V and J ends were trimmed by 6 bases and 5 bases, with 9 bases remaining between them. The CDR3 spans 11 residues. Germline V gene data show CDR1 as SGHNT and CDR2 as YYREEE (reference sequence). This record belongs to a study of siplizumab effects on memory and regulatory T cells. Study outcomes and limitations: Assignment of a naive or memory phenotype failed for roughly 80-97% of the proliferating CD4+ or CD8+ clones. Confirmatory evidence of suppressive function in proliferating siplizumab-culture Tregs was not obtained.

Only in-frame clones appear in the TCRdb table, and some are missing; sequencing was by immunoSEQ multiplex PCR. The sample lists 65,000 to 85,000 clones, 93% occurring once. This receptor was taken from a human donor in good health. Sequenced input: CD8+ T cells sorted from blood. The chain combines TRBV5-4 with TRBJ2-7, with D maybe TRBD2 (6 bases). For the CDR3, the DNA is TGTGCCAGCATGGAGGGCAACGAGCAGTACTTC. Protein: CASMEGNEQYF.